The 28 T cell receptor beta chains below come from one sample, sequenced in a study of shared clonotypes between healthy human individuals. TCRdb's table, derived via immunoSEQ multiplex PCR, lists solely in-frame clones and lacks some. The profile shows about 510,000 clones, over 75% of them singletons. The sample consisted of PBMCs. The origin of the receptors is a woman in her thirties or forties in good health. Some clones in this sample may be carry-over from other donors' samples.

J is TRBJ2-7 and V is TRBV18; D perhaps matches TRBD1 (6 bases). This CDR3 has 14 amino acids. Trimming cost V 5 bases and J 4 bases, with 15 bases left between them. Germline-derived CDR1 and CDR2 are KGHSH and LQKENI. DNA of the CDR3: TGTGCCAGCTCATTTACAGGGCAATCTTACGAGCAGTACTTC. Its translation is CASSFTGQSYEQYF.

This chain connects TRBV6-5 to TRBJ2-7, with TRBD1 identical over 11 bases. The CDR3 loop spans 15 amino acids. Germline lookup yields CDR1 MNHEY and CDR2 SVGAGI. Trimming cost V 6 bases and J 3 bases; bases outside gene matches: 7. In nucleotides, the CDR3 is TGTGCCAGCAGAATCAGTGGGACAGGGGGCTACGAGCAGTACTTC. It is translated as CASRISGTGGYEQYF.

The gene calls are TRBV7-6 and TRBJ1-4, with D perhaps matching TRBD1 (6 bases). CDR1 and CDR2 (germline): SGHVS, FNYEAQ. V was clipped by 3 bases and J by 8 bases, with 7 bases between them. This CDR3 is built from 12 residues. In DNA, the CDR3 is TGTGCCAGCAGCTTCAGGGGAGAAAAACTGTTTTTT. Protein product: CASSFRGEKLFF.

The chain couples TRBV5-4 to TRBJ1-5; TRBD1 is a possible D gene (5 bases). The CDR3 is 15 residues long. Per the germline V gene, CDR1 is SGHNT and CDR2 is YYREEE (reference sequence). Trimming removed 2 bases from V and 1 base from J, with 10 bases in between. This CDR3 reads CASSFGGGSNQPQHF. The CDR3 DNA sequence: TGTGCCAGCAGCTTTGGCGGGGGAAGCAATCAGCCCCAGCATTTT.

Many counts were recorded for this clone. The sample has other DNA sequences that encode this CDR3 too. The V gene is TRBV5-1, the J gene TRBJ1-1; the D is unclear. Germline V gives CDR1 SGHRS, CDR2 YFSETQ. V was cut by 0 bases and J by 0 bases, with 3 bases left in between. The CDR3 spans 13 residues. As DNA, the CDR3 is TGCGCCAGCAGCTTGGACGTGAACACTGAAGCTTTCTTT. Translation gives CASSLDVNTEAFF.

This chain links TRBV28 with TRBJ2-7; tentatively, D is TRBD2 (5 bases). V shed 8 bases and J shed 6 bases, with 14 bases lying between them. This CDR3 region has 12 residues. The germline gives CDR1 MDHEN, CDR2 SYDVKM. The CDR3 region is CASPNTRGEQYF. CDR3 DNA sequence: TGTGCCAGCCCTAACACTAGAGGCGAGCAGTACTTC.

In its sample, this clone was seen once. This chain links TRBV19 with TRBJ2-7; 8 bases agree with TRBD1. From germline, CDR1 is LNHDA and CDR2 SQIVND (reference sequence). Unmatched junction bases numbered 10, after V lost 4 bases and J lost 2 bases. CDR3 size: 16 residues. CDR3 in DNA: TGTGCCAGTAGTACCCGGACAGGGCAGCTTCCCTACGAGCAGTACTTC. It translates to CASSTRTGQLPYEQYF.

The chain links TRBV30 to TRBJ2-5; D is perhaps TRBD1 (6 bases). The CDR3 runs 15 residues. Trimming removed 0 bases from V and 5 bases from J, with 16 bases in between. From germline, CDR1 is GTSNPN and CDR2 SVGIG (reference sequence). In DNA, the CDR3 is TGTGCCTGGAGTGTACCAAGAAGGGGGTCGGAGACCCAGTACTTC. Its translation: CAWSVPRRGSETQYF. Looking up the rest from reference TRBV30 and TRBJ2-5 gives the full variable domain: SQTIHQWPATLVQPVGSPLSLECTVEGTSNPNLYWYRQAAGRGLQLLFYSVGIGQISSEVPQNLSASRPQDRQFILSSKKLLLSDSGFYLCAWSVPRRGSETQYFGPGTRLLVL.

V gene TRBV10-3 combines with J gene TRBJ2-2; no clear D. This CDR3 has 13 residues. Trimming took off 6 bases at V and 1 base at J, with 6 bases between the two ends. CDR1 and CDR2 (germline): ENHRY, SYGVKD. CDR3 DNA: TGTGCCATCAGGACATTGAACACCGGGGAGCTGTTTTTT. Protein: CAIRTLNTGELFF.

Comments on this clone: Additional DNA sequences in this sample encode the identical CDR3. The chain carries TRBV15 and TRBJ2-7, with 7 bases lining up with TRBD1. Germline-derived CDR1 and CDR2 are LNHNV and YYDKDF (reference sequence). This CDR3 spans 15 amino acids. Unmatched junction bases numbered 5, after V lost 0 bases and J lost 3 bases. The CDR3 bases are TGTGCCACCAGCAGAGATGCGAACAGGGGCTACGAGCAGTACTTC. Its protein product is CATSRDANRGYEQYF.

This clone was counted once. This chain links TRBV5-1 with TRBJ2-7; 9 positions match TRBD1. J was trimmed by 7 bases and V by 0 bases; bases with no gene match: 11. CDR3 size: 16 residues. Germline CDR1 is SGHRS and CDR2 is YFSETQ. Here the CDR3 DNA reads TGCGCCAGCAGCTTGGGGACAGGGGCTACCCTGGGGGAGCAGTACTTC. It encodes CASSLGTGATLGEQYF.

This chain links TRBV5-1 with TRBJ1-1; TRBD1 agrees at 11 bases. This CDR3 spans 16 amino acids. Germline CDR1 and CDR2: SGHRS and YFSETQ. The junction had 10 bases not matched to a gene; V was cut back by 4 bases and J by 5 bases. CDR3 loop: CASSQRTGGDITEAFF. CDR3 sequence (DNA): TGCGCCAGCAGCCAGCGGACAGGGGGCGATATAACTGAAGCTTTCTTT.

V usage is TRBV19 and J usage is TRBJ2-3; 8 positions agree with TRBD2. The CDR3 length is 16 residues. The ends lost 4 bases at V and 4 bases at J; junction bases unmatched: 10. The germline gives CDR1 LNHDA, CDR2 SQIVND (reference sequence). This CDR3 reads CASSTGPGLGADTQYF. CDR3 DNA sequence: TGTGCCAGTAGTACGGGACCGGGACTAGGAGCAGATACGCAGTATTTT.

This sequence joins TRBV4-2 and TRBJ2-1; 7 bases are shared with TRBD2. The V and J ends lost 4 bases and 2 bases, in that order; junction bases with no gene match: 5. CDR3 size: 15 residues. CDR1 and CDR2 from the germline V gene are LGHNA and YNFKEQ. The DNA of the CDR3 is TGTGCCAGCAGCCCCGCGGGGGACCCCTACAATGAGCAGTTCTTC. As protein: CASSPAGDPYNEQFF.

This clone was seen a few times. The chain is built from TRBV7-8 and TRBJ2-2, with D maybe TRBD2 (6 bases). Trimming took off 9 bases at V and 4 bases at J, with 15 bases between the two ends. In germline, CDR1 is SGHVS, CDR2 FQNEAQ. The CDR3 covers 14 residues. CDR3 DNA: TGTGCCAGTGACGGGGGAACCCCCACCGGGGAGCTGTTTTTT. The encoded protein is CASDGGTPTGELFF.

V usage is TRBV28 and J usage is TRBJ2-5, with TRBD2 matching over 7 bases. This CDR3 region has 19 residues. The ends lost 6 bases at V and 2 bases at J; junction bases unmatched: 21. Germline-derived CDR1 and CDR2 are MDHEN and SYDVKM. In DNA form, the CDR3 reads TGTGCCAGCAGCCCAATGGGATTCGTACCGGGAGGCCAACAAGAGACCCAGTACTTC. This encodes CASSPMGFVPGGQQETQYF.

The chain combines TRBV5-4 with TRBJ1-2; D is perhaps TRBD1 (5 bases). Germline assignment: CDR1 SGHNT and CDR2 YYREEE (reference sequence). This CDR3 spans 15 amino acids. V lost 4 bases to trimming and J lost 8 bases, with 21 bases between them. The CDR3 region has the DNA TGTGCCAGCAGCCCGACGGACGGCCCGGGACGGGGCTACACCTTC. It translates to CASSPTDGPGRGYTF.

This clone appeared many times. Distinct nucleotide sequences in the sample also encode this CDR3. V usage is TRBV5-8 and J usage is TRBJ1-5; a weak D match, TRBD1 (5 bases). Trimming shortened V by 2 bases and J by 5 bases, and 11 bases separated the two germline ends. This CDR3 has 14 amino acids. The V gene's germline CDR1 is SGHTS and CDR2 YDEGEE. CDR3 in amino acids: CASSFREGYQPQHF. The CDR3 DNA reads TGTGCCAGCAGCTTCAGGGAGGGGTATCAGCCCCAGCATTTT.

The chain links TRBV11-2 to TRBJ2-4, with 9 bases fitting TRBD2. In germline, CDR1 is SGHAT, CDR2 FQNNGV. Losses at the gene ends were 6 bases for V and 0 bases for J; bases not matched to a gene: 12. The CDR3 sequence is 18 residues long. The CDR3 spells CASRRLAEQVLAKNIQYF. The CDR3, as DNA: TGTGCCAGCAGGAGACTAGCGGAGCAGGTATTAGCCAAAAACATTCAGTACTTC.

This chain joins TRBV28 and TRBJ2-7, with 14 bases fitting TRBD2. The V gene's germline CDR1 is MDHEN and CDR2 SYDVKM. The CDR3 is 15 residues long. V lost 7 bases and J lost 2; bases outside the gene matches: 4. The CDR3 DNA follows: TGTGCCAGCAATCCGGGACTAGCGGGAGCCTACGAGCAGTACTTC. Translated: CASNPGLAGAYEQYF.

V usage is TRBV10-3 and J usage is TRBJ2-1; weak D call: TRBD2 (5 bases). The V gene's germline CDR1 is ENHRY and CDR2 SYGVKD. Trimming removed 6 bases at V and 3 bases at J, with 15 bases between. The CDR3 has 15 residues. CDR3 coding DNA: TGTGCCATCAGACCTGGACTTGACAACTACAATGAGCAGTTCTTC. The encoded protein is CAIRPGLDNYNEQFF.

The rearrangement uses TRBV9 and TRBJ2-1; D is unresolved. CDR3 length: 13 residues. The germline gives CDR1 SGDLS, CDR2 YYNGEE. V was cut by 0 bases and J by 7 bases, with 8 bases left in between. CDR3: CASSVGVLNEQFF. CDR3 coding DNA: TGTGCCAGCAGCGTAGGAGTCCTAAATGAGCAGTTCTTC.

This CDR3 reads CASSPGGYEQYF. For the CDR3, the DNA is TGTGCCAGCAGCCCCGGCGGATACGAGCAGTACTTC. The chain couples TRBV14 to TRBJ2-7; D gene ambiguous. Germline-derived CDR1 and CDR2 are SGHDN and FVKESK. V was trimmed by 4 bases and J by 4 bases, leaving 8 bases between them. This CDR3 is 12 amino acids long.

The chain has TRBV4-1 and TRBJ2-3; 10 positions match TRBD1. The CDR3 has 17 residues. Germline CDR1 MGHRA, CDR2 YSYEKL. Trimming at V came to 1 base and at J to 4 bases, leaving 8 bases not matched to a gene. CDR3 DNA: TGCGCCAGCAGCCAAGGACCCGGGACAGGGGCACCAGATACGCAGTATTTT. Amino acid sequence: CASSQGPGTGAPDTQYF.

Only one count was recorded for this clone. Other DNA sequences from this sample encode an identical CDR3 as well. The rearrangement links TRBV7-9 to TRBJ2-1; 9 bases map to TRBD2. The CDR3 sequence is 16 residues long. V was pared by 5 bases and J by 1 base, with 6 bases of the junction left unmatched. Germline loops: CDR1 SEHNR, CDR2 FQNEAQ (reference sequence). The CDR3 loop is CASSLSLAGSYNEQFF. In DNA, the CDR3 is TGTGCCAGCAGCCTCAGTCTAGCGGGATCCTACAATGAGCAGTTCTTC.

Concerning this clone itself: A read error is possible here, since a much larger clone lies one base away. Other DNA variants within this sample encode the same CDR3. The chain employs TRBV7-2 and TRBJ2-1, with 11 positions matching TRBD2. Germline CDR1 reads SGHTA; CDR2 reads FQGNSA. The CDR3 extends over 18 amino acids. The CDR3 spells CASSLWATSGSSYNEQFF. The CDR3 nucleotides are TGTGCCAGCAGCTTATGGGCCACTAGCGGGAGCTCCTACAATGAGCAATTCTTC.

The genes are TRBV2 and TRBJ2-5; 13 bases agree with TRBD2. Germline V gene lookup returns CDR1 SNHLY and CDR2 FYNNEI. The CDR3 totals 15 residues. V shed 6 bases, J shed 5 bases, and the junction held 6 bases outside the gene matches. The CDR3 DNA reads TGTGCCAGCAGAATACTAGCGGGAGGGCCCGAGACCCAGTACTTC. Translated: CASRILAGGPETQYF.

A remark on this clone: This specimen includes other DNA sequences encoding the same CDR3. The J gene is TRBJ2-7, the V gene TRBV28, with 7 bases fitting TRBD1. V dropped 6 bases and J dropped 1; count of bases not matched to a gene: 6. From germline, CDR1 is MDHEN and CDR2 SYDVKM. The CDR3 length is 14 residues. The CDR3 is CASSSGTVSYEQYF. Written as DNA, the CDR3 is TGTGCCAGCAGCTCCGGGACAGTATCCTACGAGCAGTACTTC.